This T cell receptor (beta chain) comes out of a study of T-cell reconstitution after alpha-beta-depleted transplantation in children. Findings and limits, study-wide: Reportedly, roughly two months post-transplant, alpha-beta T cells arose from several hundred expanded graft clones. Surviving recipient T cells and thymic progenitors produced the high day-60 TCRbeta diversity seen in some patients.

The authors prepared the TCRbeta library with unique molecular identifiers. One entry per CDR3 protein results from TCRdb running MiXCR on the PCR reads. Of more than 300,000 distinct CDR3 sequences detected, roughly 16% appear once; the ten largest clones hold 35% to 50%. Per germline, CDR1 SQVTM and CDR2 ANQGSEA. The CDR3 has 13 amino acids. V lost 4 bases and J lost 5, with 15 bases in between. Points on this clonotype: Its antigen is unknown.

This clonotype was obtained from a male patient under 10 years old who had a stem cell transplant for acute lymphoblastic leukemia, so the T cells may come from the graft donor. V is TRBV29-1 and J is TRBJ2-7, with D tentatively TRBD1 (5 bases). Source: PBMCs, mostly from graft donor cells, taken 360 days after TCRalphabeta/CD19-depleted stem cell transplant. CDR3 amino acids: CSVVTGIRDEQYF. The CDR3 coding sequence is TGCAGCGTTGTAACAGGTATTCGGGACGAGCAGTACTTC.